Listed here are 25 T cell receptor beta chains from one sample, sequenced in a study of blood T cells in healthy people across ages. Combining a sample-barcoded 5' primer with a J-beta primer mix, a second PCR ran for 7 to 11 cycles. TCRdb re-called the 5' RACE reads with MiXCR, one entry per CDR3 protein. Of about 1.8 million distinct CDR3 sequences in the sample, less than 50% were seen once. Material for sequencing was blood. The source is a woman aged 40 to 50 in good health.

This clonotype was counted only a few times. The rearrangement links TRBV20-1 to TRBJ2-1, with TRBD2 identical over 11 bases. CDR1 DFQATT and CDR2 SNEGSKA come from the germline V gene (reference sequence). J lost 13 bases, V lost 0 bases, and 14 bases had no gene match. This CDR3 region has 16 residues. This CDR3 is CSARDPRLAGKETQFF. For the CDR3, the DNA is TGCAGTGCTAGAGATCCGCGACTAGCGGGGAAAGAGACCCAGTTCTTC.

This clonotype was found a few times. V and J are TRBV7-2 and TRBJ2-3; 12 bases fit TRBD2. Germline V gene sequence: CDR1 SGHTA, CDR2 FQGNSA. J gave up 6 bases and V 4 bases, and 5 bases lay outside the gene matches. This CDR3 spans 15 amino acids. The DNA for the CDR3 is TGTGCCAGCAGCTCGCTAGCGGGGGGGCTGGATACGCAGTATTTT. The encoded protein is CASSSLAGGLDTQYF.

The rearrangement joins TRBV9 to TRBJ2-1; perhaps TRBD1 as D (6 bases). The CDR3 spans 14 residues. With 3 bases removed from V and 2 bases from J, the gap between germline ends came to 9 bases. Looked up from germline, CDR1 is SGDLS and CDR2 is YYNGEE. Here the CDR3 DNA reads TGTGCCAGCAGCGGAACAGGGACCTACAATGAGCAGTTCTTC. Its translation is CASSGTGTYNEQFF.

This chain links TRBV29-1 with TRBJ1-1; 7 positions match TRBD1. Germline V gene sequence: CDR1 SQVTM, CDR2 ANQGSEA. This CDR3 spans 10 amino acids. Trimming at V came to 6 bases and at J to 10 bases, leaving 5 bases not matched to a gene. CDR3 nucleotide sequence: TGCAGCGTAGGGGACAGTGGAGCTTTCTTT. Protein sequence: CSVGDSGAFF. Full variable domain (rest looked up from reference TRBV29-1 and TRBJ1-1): SAVISQKPSRDICQRGTSLTIQCQVDSQVTMMFWYRQQPGQSLTLIATANQGSEATYESGFVIDKFPISRPNLTFSTLTVSNMSPEDSSIYLCSVGDSGAFFGQGTRLTVV.

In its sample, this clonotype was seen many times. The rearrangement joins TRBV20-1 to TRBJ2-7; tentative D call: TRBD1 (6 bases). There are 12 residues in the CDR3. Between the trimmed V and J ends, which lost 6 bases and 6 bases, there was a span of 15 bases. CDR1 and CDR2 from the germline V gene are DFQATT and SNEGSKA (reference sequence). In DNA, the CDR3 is TGCAGTGCCAGCCTGCAGGGGAGCGAGCAGTACTTC. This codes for CSASLQGSEQYF.

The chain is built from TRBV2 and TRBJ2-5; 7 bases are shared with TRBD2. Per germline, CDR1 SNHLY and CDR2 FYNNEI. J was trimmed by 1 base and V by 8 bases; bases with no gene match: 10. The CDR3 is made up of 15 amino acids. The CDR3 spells CASHWGGGLQETQYF. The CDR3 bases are TGTGCCAGCCACTGGGGCGGGGGACTCCAAGAGACCCAGTACTTC.

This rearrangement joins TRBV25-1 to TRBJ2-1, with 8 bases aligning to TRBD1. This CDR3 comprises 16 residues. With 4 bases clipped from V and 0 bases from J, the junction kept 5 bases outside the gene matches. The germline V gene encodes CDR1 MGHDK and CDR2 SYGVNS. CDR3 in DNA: TGTGCCAGCAGTGCCGCAGACAGGGGCTCCTACAATGAGCAGTTCTTC. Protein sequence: CASSAADRGSYNEQFF.

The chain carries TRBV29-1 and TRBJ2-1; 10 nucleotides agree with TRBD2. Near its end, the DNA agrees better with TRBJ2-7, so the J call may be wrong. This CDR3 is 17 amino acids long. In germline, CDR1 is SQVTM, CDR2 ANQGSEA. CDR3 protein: CSVALAGAGVSYNEQYF. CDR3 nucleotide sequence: TGCAGCGTTGCGCTAGCGGGGGCGGGGGTTTCCTACAATGAGCAGTACTTC.

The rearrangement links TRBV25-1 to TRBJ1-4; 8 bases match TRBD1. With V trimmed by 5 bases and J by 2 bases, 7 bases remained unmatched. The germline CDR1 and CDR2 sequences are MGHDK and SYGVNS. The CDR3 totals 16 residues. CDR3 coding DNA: TGTGCCAGCAGTAATCGACAGGGGATGACTAATGAAAAACTGTTTTTT. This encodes CASSNRQGMTNEKLFF.

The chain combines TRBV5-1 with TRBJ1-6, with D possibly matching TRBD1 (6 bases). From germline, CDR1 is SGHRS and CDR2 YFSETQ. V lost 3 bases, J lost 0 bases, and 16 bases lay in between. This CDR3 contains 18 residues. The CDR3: CASSSDGTSSSYNSPLHF. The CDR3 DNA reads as TGCGCCAGCAGCTCGGACGGGACAAGTAGCTCCTATAATTCACCCCTCCACTTT.

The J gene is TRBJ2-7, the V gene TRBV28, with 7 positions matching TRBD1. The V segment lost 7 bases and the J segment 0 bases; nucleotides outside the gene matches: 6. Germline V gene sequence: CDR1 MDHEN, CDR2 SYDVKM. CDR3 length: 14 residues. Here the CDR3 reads CASNVGDSSYEQYF. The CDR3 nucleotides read TGTGCCAGCAACGTAGGGGACAGCTCCTACGAGCAGTACTTC.

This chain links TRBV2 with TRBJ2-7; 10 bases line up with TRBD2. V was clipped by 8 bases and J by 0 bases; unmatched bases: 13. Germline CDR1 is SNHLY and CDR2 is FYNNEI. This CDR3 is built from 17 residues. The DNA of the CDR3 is TGTGCCAGCTGGTCACTAGCGGGAACCGAGAGCTCCTACGAGCAGTACTTC. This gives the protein CASWSLAGTESSYEQYF.

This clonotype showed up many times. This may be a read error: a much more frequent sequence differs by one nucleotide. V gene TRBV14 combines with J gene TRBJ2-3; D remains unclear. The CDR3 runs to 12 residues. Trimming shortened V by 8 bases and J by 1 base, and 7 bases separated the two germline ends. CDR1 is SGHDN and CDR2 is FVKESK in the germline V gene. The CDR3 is CASGPGTDTQYF. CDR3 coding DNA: TGTGCCAGCGGCCCCGGCACAGATACGCAGTATTTT.

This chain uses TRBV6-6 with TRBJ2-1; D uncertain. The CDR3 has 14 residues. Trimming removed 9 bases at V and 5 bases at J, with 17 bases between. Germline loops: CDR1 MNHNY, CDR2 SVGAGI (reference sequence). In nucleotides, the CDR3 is TGTGCCAGTCTCCGGGCCAAAGGGAACAATGAGCAGTTCTTC. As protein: CASLRAKGNNEQFF.

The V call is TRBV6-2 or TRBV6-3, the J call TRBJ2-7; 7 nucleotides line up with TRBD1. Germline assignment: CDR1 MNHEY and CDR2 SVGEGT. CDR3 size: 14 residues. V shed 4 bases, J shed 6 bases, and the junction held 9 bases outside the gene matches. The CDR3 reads CASSSLTGMSEQYF. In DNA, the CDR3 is TGTGCCAGCAGTTCACTGACAGGGATGTCCGAGCAGTACTTC.

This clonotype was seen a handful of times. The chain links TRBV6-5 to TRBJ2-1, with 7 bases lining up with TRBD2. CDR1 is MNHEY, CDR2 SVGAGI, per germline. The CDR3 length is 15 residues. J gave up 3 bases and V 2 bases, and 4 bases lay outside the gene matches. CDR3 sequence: CASSYKGLVYNEQFF. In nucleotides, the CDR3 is TGTGCCAGCAGTTACAAAGGACTAGTCTACAATGAGCAGTTCTTC.

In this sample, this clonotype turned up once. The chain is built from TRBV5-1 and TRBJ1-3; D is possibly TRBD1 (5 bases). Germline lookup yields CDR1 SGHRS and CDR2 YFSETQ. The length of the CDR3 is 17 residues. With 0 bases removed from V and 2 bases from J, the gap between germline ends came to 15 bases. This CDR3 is CASSLAVLGRPGNTIYF. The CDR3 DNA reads TGCGCCAGCAGCTTGGCCGTTTTGGGGCGCCCTGGAAACACCATATATTTT. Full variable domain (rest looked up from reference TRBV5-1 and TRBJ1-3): KAGVTQTPRYLIKTRGQQVTLSCSPISGHRSVSWYQQTPGQGLQFLFEYFSETQRNKGNFPGRFSGRQFSNSRSEMNVSTLELGDSALYLCASSLAVLGRPGNTIYFGEGSWLTVV.

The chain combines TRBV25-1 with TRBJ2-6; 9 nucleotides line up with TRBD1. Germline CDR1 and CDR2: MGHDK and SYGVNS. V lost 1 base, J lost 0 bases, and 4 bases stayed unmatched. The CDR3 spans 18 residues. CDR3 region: CASSESGQGISGANVLTF. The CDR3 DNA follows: TGTGCCAGCAGTGAATCGGGACAGGGAATCTCTGGGGCCAACGTCCTGACTTTC.

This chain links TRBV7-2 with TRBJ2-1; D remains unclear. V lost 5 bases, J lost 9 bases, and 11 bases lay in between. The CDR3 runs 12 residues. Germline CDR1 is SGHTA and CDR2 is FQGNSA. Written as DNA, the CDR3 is TGTGCCAGCAGCCGGGCTAGAGCTGAGCAGTTCTTC. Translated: CASSRARAEQFF.

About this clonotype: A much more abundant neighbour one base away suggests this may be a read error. CDR3 protein: CASRRNEETQYF. In DNA form, the CDR3 reads TGTGCCAGCAGGAGGAATGAAGAGACCCAGTACTTC. The chain carries TRBV6-2 or TRBV6-3 and TRBJ2-5; D ambiguous. Germline lookup yields CDR1 MNHEY and CDR2 SVGEGT. CDR3 length: 12 amino acids. V was clipped by 6 bases and J by 3 bases, with 8 bases between them.

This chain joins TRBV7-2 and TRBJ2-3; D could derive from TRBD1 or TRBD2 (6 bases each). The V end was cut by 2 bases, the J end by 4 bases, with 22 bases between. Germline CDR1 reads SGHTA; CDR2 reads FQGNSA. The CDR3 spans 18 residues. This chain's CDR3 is CASSLTTLRGRVADTQYF. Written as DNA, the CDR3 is TGTGCCAGCAGCTTAACAACTCTACGGGGGCGCGTTGCAGATACGCAGTATTTT.

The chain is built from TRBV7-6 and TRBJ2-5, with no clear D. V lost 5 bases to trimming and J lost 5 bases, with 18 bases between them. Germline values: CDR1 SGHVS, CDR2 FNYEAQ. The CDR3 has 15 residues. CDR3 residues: CASSPRTADLETQYF. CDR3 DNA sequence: TGTGCCAGCAGCCCTCGGACCGCGGATTTGGAGACCCAGTACTTC.

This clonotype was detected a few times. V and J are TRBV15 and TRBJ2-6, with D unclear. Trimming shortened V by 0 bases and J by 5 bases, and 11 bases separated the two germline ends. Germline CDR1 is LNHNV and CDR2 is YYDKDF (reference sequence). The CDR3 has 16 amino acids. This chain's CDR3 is CATSRDSGVWANVLTF. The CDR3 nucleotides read TGTGCCACCAGCAGAGATTCTGGTGTCTGGGCCAACGTCCTGACTTTC.

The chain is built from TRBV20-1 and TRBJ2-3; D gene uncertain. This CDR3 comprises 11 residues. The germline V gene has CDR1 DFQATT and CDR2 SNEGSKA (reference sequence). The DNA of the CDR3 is TGCAGAAGTGTGTTCGGAGATACGCAGTATTTT. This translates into CRSVFGDTQYF.

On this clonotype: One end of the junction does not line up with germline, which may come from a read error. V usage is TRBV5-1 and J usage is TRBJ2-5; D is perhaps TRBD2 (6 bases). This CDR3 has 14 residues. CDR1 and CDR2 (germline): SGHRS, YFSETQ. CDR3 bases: TGCGCCAGCTGCTTGGAGTGGGGGGAAGAGACCCAGTACTTC. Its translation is CASCLEWGEETQYF.